This TCR beta chain was observed in a study of control samples from healthy donors and cancer patients. CDR3 length equals 15 residues. The V end was cut by 0 bases, the J end by 0 bases, with 8 bases between. Germline CDR1 and CDR2: SGHAT and FQNNGV. The repertoire was sequenced with immunoSEQ multiplex PCR; TCRdb's copy has only in-frame clones and lacks some. The sample records around 140,000 clones, 75% to 95% being singletons. There are a few counts of this clone. Other DNA sequences from this sample encode an identical CDR3 as well. The J gene is TRBJ1-2, the V gene TRBV11-2; a weak D match, TRBD1 (6 bases). Specimen: blood. The sequence was obtained from a man aged 30-40 years in good health. The chain's CDR3 is CASSLEGAANYGYTF. The CDR3 nucleotides read TGTGCCAGCAGCTTAGAGGGGGCGGCTAACTATGGCTACACCTTC.